This T cell receptor (beta chain) was recovered during a study of blood T cell repertoires in COVID-19. Study information: COVID-19 samples, acute and convalescent, were from the United States, Italy and Spain. In each case, the material was cDNA or gDNA derived from T cells, B-cell-depleted T cells, or PBMCs.

Seattle participants joined during active infection and were tracked over time. Authors' analysis steps: Reference gene primer amplification yielded estimated nucleated cell counts. The repertoire was sequenced with immunoSEQ multiplex PCR; TCRdb's copy has only in-frame clones and lacks some. That table supplies the V and J calls and clone size; D and trimming were determined from the DNA. In the table there are roughly 330,000 clones, roughly 87% of which are singletons. Specimen: peripheral blood. The source is a man younger than 45 with COVID-19, enrolled during active disease.

Here the CDR3 DNA reads TGTGCCAGCAGCTCCGCGACTAGCGTACTCTACGAGCAGTACTTC. Its protein product is CASSSATSVLYEQYF. J is TRBJ2-7 and V is TRBV7-2, with 8 bases that match TRBD2. CDR3 length: 15 amino acids. V shed 4 bases, J shed 3 bases, and the junction held 8 bases outside the gene matches. CDR1 and CDR2 from the germline V gene are SGHTA and FQGNSA.